This T cell receptor (beta chain) was identified during a study of CD8+CD57+ T cells in acquired aplastic anemia (dated by TCRdb to the late 2010s). Broadly, across the study: Extracted DNA from sorted CD4+ and CD8+ cells averaged around 3.4 ug, ranging from roughly 0.17 to 27.4 ug. Study-wide findings and limitations: No significant difference in CD8+ Simpson's diversity was found between patients and healthy controls (P=0.060). Twenty-nine CD8+ CDR3 sequences were shared between patients and controls but appeared highly expressed in patients and within their immunodominant clones.

This clonotype was seen only once. There is no known antigen for this receptor. Base qualities are not provided; no much larger clone lies one nucleotide away. Evidence from a single read is weak. TCR repertoires of sorted CD4+ and CD8+ blood T cells from severe aplastic anemia patients and healthy subjects were deep-sequenced in the study. Ficoll-Paque density gradient centrifugation was used to isolate peripheral blood mononuclear cells. CD4+ and CD8+ T cells were sorted by FACS or magnetic beads before DNA extraction. Cut back by 1 base and 7 bases, the V and J ends lie 19 bases apart. CDR1 and CDR2 were assigned from the germline V gene as MGHDK and SYGVNS. The CDR3 starts with the cysteine, ends with the phenylalanine, and has 16 residues. The read is trimmed to its CDR3 DNA, 48 bases read in frame from base 1. Genomic DNA served as template for TCR beta VDJ combination and CDR3 sequence profiling. TCR repertoire sequencing was run on an Illumina HiSeq 2000. Regarding the original processing steps: Repertoires were assessed using TRBV/TRBJ rearrangement plots, CDR3 size and DJ length profiles, and Simpson's diversity index. The most abundant DNA sequence in the deep sequencing data was defined as the immunodominant clone. CDR3 amino acid sequences were screened for sharing across subjects and were compared with published repertoires and the VDJdb database. In TCRdb, the public reads were trimmed at Q25 with fastp and aligned with MiXCR, with productive beta chains retained. Records with the same CDR3 protein are collapsed into one entry carrying the most frequent genes and DNA. These V and J calls rely on TCRdb rather than the paper's analysis. In all, the sample holds around 180,000 distinct CDR3 sequences, and over 60% of those were seen once. The ten largest clones take up around 45% of the sample.

This TCR was sampled from a human donor with severe aplastic anemia or a healthy control (not recorded which). The chain uses TRBV25-1 and TRBJ2-5; the D region is possibly TRBD1 or TRBD2, each matching across 5 bases. Material: sorted CD4+, CD8+, or CD8+CD57+ T cells (not recorded which) from PBMCs. CDR3 sequence: CASSEFSGTTSGTQYF. The DNA sequence is given as TGTGCCAGCAGTGAATTTTCGGGGACGACGTCGGGGACCCAGTACTTC.